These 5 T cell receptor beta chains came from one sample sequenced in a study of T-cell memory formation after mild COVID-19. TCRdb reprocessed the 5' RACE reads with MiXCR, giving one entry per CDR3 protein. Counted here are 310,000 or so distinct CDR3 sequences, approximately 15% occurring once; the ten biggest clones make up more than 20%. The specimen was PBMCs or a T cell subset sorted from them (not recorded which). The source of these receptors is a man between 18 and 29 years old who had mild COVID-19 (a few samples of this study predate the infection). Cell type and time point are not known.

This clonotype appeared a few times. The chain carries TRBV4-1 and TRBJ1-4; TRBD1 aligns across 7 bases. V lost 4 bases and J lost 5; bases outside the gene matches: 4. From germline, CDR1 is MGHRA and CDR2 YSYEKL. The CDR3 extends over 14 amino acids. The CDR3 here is CASSPGQQNEKLFF. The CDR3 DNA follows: TGCGCCAGCAGCCCGGGACAGCAAAATGAAAAACTGTTTTTT.

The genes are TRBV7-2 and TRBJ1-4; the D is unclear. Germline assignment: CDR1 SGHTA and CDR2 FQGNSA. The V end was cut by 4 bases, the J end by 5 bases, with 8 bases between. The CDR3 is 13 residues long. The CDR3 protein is CASSSWVNEKLFF. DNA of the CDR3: TGTGCCAGCAGCTCCTGGGTAAATGAAAAACTGTTTTTT.

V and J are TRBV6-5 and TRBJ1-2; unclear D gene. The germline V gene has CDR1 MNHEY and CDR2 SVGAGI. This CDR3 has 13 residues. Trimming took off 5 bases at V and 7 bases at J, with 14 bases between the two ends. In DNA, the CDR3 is TGTGCCAGCAGTCGTGAGCTGGATCGTGGCTACACCTTC. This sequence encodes CASSRELDRGYTF.

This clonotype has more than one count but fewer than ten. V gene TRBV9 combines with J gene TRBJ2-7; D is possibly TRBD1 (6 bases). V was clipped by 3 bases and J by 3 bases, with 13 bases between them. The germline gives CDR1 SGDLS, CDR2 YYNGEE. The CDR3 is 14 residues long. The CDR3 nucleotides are TGTGCCAGCAGCGGAGACAGGCTAGGCTACGAGCAGTACTTC. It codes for CASSGDRLGYEQYF.

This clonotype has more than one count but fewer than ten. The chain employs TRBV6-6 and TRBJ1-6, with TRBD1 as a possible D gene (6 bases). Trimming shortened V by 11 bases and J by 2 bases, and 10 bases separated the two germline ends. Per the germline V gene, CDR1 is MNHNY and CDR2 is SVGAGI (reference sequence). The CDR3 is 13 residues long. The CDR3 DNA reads TGTGCCGGGGGGCAGACCTATAATTCACCCCTCCACTTT. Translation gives CAGGQTYNSPLHF.